The 32 T cell receptor beta chains below come from one sample, sequenced in a study of blood T cell repertoires in COVID-19 (dated by TCRdb to 2018 to 2021). Libraries were built with the immunoSEQ multiplex PCR assay. The table comes from immuneACCESS by way of TCRdb, which keeps in-frame sequences with V and J called. Part of the clones is missing from these tables; in studies checked, under half for an unresolved V gene and the rest for unknown reasons. The sample table holds about 50,000 clones, of which about 89% were seen once. About 29% of the sample lies in the top ten. The sample was peripheral blood. The receptors shown here come from a human donor in a cohort sampled during active COVID-19.

The chain has TRBV7-9 and TRBJ2-2, with TRBD2 matching over 12 bases. Germline trimming cut 6 bases from V and 4 bases from J; bases unmatched to any gene: 3. Germline CDR1 is SEHNR and CDR2 is FQNEAQ (reference sequence). The CDR3 extends over 15 amino acids. The CDR3 DNA is TGTGCCAGCAGTCTAGCGGGGGGGCGCACCGGGGAGCTGTTTTTT. Its translation is CASSLAGGRTGELFF. The variable domain in full, with the rest retrieved from reference TRBV7-9 and TRBJ2-2, is DTGVSQNPRHKITKRGQNVTFRCDPISEHNRLYWYRQTLGQGPEFLTYFQNEAQLEKSRLLSDRFSAERPKGSFSTLEIQRTEQGDSAMYLCASSLAGGRTGELFFGEGSRLTVL.

This sequence joins TRBV11-2 and TRBJ2-7; D is undetermined. Germline V gene data show CDR1 as SGHAT and CDR2 as FQNNGV. V shed 0 bases and J shed 3 bases, with 12 bases lying between them. The CDR3 contains 15 residues. In DNA form, the CDR3 reads TGTGCCAGCAGCTTAGATCGGGTTAGCTTCTACGAGCAGTACTTC. The encoded protein is CASSLDRVSFYEQYF.

This chain uses TRBV7-8 with TRBJ2-2; 7 nucleotides line up with TRBD2. The CDR3 loop spans 16 amino acids. From germline, CDR1 is SGHVS and CDR2 FQNEAQ. Trimming at V came to 5 bases and at J to 7 bases, leaving 13 bases not matched to a gene. DNA of the CDR3: TGTGCCAGCAGCCCCCGGTGGGGCGGGAGAAACGGGGAGCTGTTTTTT. Amino acid sequence: CASSPRWGGRNGELFF.

The chain is built from TRBV7-6 and TRBJ2-1, with 12 bases identical to TRBD2. CDR1 SGHVS and CDR2 FNYEAQ come from the germline V gene. This CDR3 comprises 17 residues. The junction had 5 bases not matched to a gene; V was cut back by 5 bases and J by 0 bases. CDR3 loop: CASSPETSGSSYNEQFF. CDR3 bases: TGTGCCAGCAGCCCCGAGACTAGCGGGAGCTCCTACAATGAGCAGTTCTTC.

V usage is TRBV5-5 and J usage is TRBJ1-2; 7 nucleotides align to TRBD1. Germline values: CDR1 SGHKS, CDR2 YYEKEE (reference sequence). This CDR3 region has 15 residues. V was clipped by 10 bases and J by 0 bases; unmatched bases: 12. CDR3 residues: CAEGVGTAANYGYTF. CDR3 sequence (DNA): TGTGCCGAAGGGGTCGGGACAGCAGCTAACTATGGCTACACCTTC.

A single count supports this clone. This chain joins TRBV28 and TRBJ2-3; 8 bases line up with TRBD1. CDR1 is MDHEN and CDR2 is SYDVKM in the germline V gene. The V and J ends lost 3 bases and 3 bases, in that order; junction bases with no gene match: 5. There are 15 residues in the CDR3. The CDR3 DNA follows: TGTGCCAGCAGTTTGACCAGGGGGCAGACAGATACGCAGTATTTT. Residues: CASSLTRGQTDTQYF.

This chain connects TRBV5-4 to TRBJ1-1; D possibly corresponds to TRBD1 (5 bases). Trimming cost V 4 bases and J 4 bases, with 17 bases left between them. The CDR3 contains 15 residues. Germline V lookup: CDR1 SGHNT, CDR2 YYREEE (reference sequence). CDR3 region: CASSLRLGEGTEAFF. The DNA for the CDR3 is TGTGCCAGCAGCCTACGGCTGGGGGAGGGCACTGAAGCTTTCTTT.

The V call is TRBV27, the J call TRBJ1-3; the D gene is possibly TRBD1 (5 bases). V gave up 5 bases and J gave up 3 bases, with 14 bases separating them. Germline V gene lookup returns CDR1 MNHEY and CDR2 SMNVEV (reference sequence). The CDR3 is 15 residues long. DNA of the CDR3: TGTGCCAGCAGTCCTCGGGGGGGGATTGGAAACACCATATATTTT. It codes for CASSPRGGIGNTIYF.

The rearrangement links TRBV7-8 to TRBJ1-5, with TRBD1 matching 8 bases. J was trimmed by 5 bases and V by 5 bases; bases with no gene match: 8. The CDR3 loop spans 15 amino acids. The germline V gene encodes CDR1 SGHVS and CDR2 FQNEAQ. The CDR3 loop is CASSQDRAPHQPQHF. DNA of the CDR3: TGTGCCAGCAGCCAGGACAGGGCCCCCCATCAGCCCCAGCATTTT.

The CDR3 here is CASRPGQGGGSPLHF. CDR3 DNA: TGTGCCAGCAGACCGGGACAGGGGGGAGGATCACCCCTCCACTTT. The chain combines TRBV28 with TRBJ1-6; 11 nucleotides match TRBD1. The trim removed 6 bases at V and 10 bases at J, leaving 8 bases unmatched. Per germline, CDR1 MDHEN and CDR2 SYDVKM. The CDR3 sequence is 15 residues long.

This chain links TRBV7-9 with TRBJ2-3; TRBD2 agrees at 8 bases. V was clipped by 5 bases and J by 0 bases; unmatched bases: 4. The CDR3 extends over 15 amino acids. Germline CDR1 is SEHNR and CDR2 is FQNEAQ (reference sequence). Written as DNA, the CDR3 is TGTGCCAGCAGCGTTAGCGGGGAGAGCACAGATACGCAGTATTTT. Translating it yields CASSVSGESTDTQYF.

The chain employs TRBV5-1 and TRBJ1-4; 8 bases map to TRBD1. This CDR3 region has 15 residues. Germline-derived CDR1 and CDR2 are SGHRS and YFSETQ. Germline trimming cut 3 bases from V and 4 bases from J; bases unmatched to any gene: 5. The CDR3 here is CASSSTGALNEKLFF. CDR3 sequence (DNA): TGCGCCAGCAGCTCGACAGGGGCCCTTAATGAAAAACTGTTTTTT.

The rearrangement joins TRBV6-5 to TRBJ2-2; D remains ambiguous. Germline lookup yields CDR1 MNHEY and CDR2 SVGAGI. The CDR3 consists of 12 residues. The ends were cut back, 7 bases at V and 5 bases at J, with 8 bases in the middle. CDR3 in DNA: TGTGCCAGCATCCTCTTTACCGGGGAGCTGTTTTTT. The encoded protein is CASILFTGELFF.

The rearrangement joins TRBV6-5 to TRBJ1-4; 8 bases map to TRBD1. CDR3 length equals 15 residues. J lost 4 bases, V lost 6 bases, and 7 bases had no gene match. In germline, CDR1 is MNHEY, CDR2 SVGAGI. Here the CDR3 reads CASRLQGAHNEKLFF. CDR3 DNA sequence: TGTGCCAGCAGATTGCAGGGGGCCCATAATGAAAAACTGTTTTTT.

J is TRBJ2-7 and V is TRBV7-9; TRBD2 matches at 13 bases. J gave up 7 bases and V 3 bases, and 3 bases lay outside the gene matches. The CDR3 is 14 residues long. The V gene's germline CDR1 is SEHNR and CDR2 FQNEAQ (reference sequence). CDR3: CASSLGLAGWEQYF. The CDR3 bases are TGTGCCAGCAGCTTGGGACTAGCGGGGTGGGAGCAGTACTTC.

This chain joins TRBV7-8 and TRBJ2-2; perhaps TRBD2 as D (6 bases). The ends were cut back, 5 bases at V and 6 bases at J, with 25 bases in the middle. The CDR3 has 18 residues. Germline CDR1 and CDR2: SGHVS and FQNEAQ. CDR3 protein: CASSLREAGGVKAGELFF. For the CDR3, the DNA is TGTGCCAGCAGCCTAAGGGAGGCGGGCGGGGTTAAAGCCGGGGAGCTGTTTTTT.

The J gene is TRBJ1-4, the V gene TRBV5-4, with TRBD1 identical over 8 bases. The V gene end was trimmed by 3 bases and the J gene end by 7 bases; junction bases not matched to a gene: 8. Looked up from germline, CDR1 is SGHNT and CDR2 is YYREEE (reference sequence). This CDR3 is 15 amino acids long. The CDR3 region is CASSSRTGLGEKLFF. As DNA, the CDR3 is TGTGCCAGCAGCTCCCGGACAGGGTTGGGTGAAAAACTGTTTTTT.

The V gene is TRBV7-2, the J gene TRBJ1-1; D uncertain. CDR1 SGHTA and CDR2 FQGNSA come from the germline V gene. CDR3 length equals 14 residues. V lost 1 base and J lost 2, with 8 bases in between. CDR3: CASSLVARNTEAFF. The CDR3 DNA sequence: TGTGCCAGCAGCTTAGTGGCCAGAAACACTGAAGCTTTCTTT.

The gene calls are TRBV30 and TRBJ1-1; no definite D call. V was clipped by 0 bases and J by 8 bases, with 16 bases between them. The CDR3 spans 14 residues. Germline lookup yields CDR1 GTSNPN and CDR2 SVGIG (reference sequence). CDR3 sequence (DNA): TGTGCCTGGAGTGTAAAAAGCGTGGTTAGAGAAGCTTTCTTT. Protein sequence: CAWSVKSVVREAFF. The full variable domain, completed using reference TRBV30 and TRBJ1-1, is SQTIHQWPATLVQPVGSPLSLECTVEGTSNPNLYWYRQAAGRGLQLLFYSVGIGQISSEVPQNLSASRPQDRQFILSSKKLLLSDSGFYLCAWSVKSVVREAFFGQGTRLTVV.

V is TRBV7-2 and J is TRBJ2-3, with TRBD2 matching over 9 bases. Losses at the gene ends were 5 bases for V and 4 bases for J; bases not matched to a gene: 7. There are 15 residues in the CDR3. Germline V lookup: CDR1 SGHTA, CDR2 FQGNSA. CDR3: CASSRQAGGADTQYF. CDR3 DNA sequence: TGTGCCAGCAGCCGCCAGGCGGGAGGGGCAGATACGCAGTATTTT.

The chain uses TRBV7-9 and TRBJ2-3, with D hard to call. The CDR3 consists of 16 residues. V was cut by 1 base and J by 1 base, with 12 bases left in between. Germline V CDR1 and CDR2: SEHNR, FQNEAQ (reference sequence). The CDR3: CASSLGSLRGTDTQYF. In DNA form, the CDR3 reads TGTGCCAGCAGCTTAGGTTCCCTACGGGGCACAGATACGCAGTATTTT.

The gene calls are TRBV6-6 and TRBJ2-7, with a tentative D call TRBD2 (5 bases). This CDR3 is 14 amino acids long. Germline V CDR1 and CDR2: MNHNY, SVGAGI (reference sequence). V was trimmed by 2 bases and J by 6 bases, leaving 14 bases between them. As DNA, the CDR3 is TGTGCCAGCAGTTACCGTGGCGAGCGGCCCGAGCAGTACGTC. This codes for CASSYRGERPEQYV.

The genes are TRBV7-8 and TRBJ1-1, with 11 bases lining up with TRBD1. There are 17 residues in the CDR3. The ends lost 6 bases at V and 0 bases at J; junction bases unmatched: 9. Germline values: CDR1 SGHVS, CDR2 FQNEAQ. CDR3 DNA sequence: TGTGCCAGCAGTCCGGACAGGGGGCTCCTTCTGAACACTGAAGCTTTCTTT. This encodes CASSPDRGLLLNTEAFF.

The chain carries TRBV19 and TRBJ1-5; 7 bases agree with TRBD1. Unmatched junction bases numbered 13, after V lost 5 bases and J lost 6 bases. The germline V gene encodes CDR1 LNHDA and CDR2 SQIVND (reference sequence). The CDR3 sequence is 16 residues long. The CDR3 spells CASSYSVNRGIQPQHF. Here the CDR3 DNA reads TGTGCCAGTAGTTACTCGGTCAACAGGGGCATTCAGCCCCAGCATTTT.

The rearrangement links TRBV30 to TRBJ2-3, with 7 bases identical to TRBD2. J lost 2 bases, V lost 2 bases, and 7 bases had no gene match. The CDR3 length is 15 residues. Germline V gene lookup returns CDR1 GTSNPN and CDR2 SVGIG (reference sequence). CDR3 coding DNA: TGTGCCTGGAGTTTCGTGGGAGGGTACACAGATACGCAGTATTTT. It encodes CAWSFVGGYTDTQYF.

The V call is TRBV9, the J call TRBJ2-2, with TRBD1 as a possible D gene (5 bases). This CDR3 has 15 residues. V was shortened by 4 bases and J by 2 bases, with 12 bases between the two germline ends. Germline CDR1 is SGDLS and CDR2 is YYNGEE. This chain's CDR3 is CASSPGDSNTGELFF. DNA of the CDR3: TGTGCCAGCAGCCCTGGAGACAGTAACACCGGGGAGCTGTTTTTT. The full variable domain, rest sourced from reference TRBV9 and TRBJ2-2, is DSGVTQTPKHLITATGQRVTLRCSPRSGDLSVYWYQQSLDQGLQFLIQYYNGEERAKGNILERFSAQQFPDLHSELNLSSLELGDSALYFCASSPGDSNTGELFFGEGSRLTVL.

The chain combines TRBV3-1 (or the pseudogene TRBV3-2) with TRBJ1-6; no clear D. The CDR3 spans 15 residues. V gave up 4 bases and J gave up 8 bases, with 15 bases separating them. The germline V gene has CDR1 LGHDT and CDR2 YNNKEL (reference sequence). The CDR3 DNA reads TGTGCCAGCAGCCGAGGTGTCTTTATGGATTCACCCCTCCACTTT. Translation gives CASSRGVFMDSPLHF.

V usage is TRBV27 and J usage is TRBJ2-3; TRBD1 matches 12 bases. Germline CDR1 MNHEY, CDR2 SMNVEV (reference sequence). J lost 5 bases, V lost 2 bases, and 8 bases had no gene match. CDR3 length: 17 residues. This CDR3 is CASSLGVRDRGRDTQYF. DNA of the CDR3: TGTGCCAGCAGTTTAGGCGTCCGGGACAGGGGGCGAGATACGCAGTATTTT.

CDR3: CASSVGQGDTQYF. For the CDR3, the DNA is TGTGCCAGCAGCGTCGGACAGGGGGATACGCAGTATTTT. V usage is TRBV9 and J usage is TRBJ2-3, with 9 bases aligning to TRBD1. With 2 bases clipped from V and 6 bases from J, the junction kept 1 base outside the gene matches. Germline values: CDR1 SGDLS, CDR2 YYNGEE. CDR3 length: 13 residues.

The rearrangement links TRBV2 to TRBJ1-2; D is perhaps TRBD1 (5 bases). V was clipped by 10 bases and J by 4 bases, with 16 bases between them. This CDR3 is built from 13 residues. Germline V gene data show CDR1 as SNHLY and CDR2 as FYNNEI. The CDR3 nucleotides read TGTGCCATCCCGGACACTCAGATCTATGGCTACACCTTC. Translated, it gives CAIPDTQIYGYTF.

The chain uses TRBV4-1 and TRBJ1-2, with 8 bases that match TRBD1. Germline trimming cut 0 bases from V and 2 bases from J; bases unmatched to any gene: 5. CDR3 length equals 16 residues. The germline V gene encodes CDR1 MGHRA and CDR2 YSYEKL. CDR3 sequence: CASSQDRTGRNYGYTF. The CDR3 nucleotides are TGCGCCAGCAGCCAAGACCGGACAGGGAGGAACTATGGCTACACCTTC.

The chain carries TRBV2 and TRBJ1-5, with 9 bases fitting TRBD1. The V gene end was trimmed by 4 bases and the J gene end by 3 bases; junction bases not matched to a gene: 4. This CDR3 comprises 15 residues. Germline V gene data show CDR1 as SNHLY and CDR2 as FYNNEI. CDR3 loop: CASSGDRAANQPQHF. As DNA, the CDR3 is TGTGCCAGCAGTGGGGACAGGGCGGCCAATCAGCCCCAGCATTTT.